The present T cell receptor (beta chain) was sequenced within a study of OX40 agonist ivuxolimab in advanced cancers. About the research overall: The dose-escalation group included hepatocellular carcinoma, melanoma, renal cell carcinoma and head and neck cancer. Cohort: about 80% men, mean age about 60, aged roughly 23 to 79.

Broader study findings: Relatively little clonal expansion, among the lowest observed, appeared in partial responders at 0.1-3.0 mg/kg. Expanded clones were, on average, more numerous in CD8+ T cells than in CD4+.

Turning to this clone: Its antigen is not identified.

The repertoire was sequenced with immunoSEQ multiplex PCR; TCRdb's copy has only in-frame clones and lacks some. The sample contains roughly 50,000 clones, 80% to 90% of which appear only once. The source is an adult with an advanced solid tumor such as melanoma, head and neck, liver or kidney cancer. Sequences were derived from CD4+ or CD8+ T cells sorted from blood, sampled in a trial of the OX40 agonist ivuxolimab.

CDR3: CASSRVFGGPQVYEQYF. The CDR3 DNA is TGTGCCAGCTCACGGGTTTTTGGTGGGCCTCAAGTCTACGAGCAGTACTTC. The V call is TRBV18, the J call TRBJ2-7; no definite D call. Per germline, CDR1 KGHSH and CDR2 LQKENI. This CDR3 is 17 amino acids long. Trimming left V 4 bases short and J 3 bases short, with 22 bases between. Combining the CDR3 with reference TRBV18 and TRBJ2-7 gives the whole variable domain NAGVMQNPRHLVRRRGQEARLRCSPMKGHSHVYWYRQLPEEGLKFMVYLQKENIIDESGMPKERFSAEFPKEGPSILRIQQVVRGDSAAYFCASSRVFGGPQVYEQYFGPGTRLTVT.